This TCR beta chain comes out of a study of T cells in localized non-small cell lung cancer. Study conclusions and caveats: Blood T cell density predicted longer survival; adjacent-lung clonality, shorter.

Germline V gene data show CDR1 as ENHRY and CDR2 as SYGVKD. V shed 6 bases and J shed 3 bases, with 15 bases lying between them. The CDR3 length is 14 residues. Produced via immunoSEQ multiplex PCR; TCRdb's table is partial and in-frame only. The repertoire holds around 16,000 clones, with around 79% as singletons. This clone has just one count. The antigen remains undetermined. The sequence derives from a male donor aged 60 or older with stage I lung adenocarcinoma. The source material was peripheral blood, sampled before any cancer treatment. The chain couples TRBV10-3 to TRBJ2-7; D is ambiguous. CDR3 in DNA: TGTGCCATCAGGAGGAACGATGGCGACTACGAGCAGTACTTC. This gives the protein CAIRRNDGDYEQYF.